The 4 T cell receptor beta chains below were found in one sample sequenced in a study of control samples from healthy donors and cancer patients. TCRdb's table, derived via immunoSEQ multiplex PCR, lists solely in-frame clones and lacks some. The sample yields roughly 93,000 clones, less than 90% seen once. The specimen was PBMCs. All receptors come from a woman in her forties or fifties with colorectal cancer.

V usage is TRBV9 and J usage is TRBJ2-7, with 10 bases that match TRBD1. V was clipped by 7 bases and J by 1 base; unmatched bases: 2. The CDR3 is 13 residues long. Germline CDR1 SGDLS, CDR2 YYNGEE. CDR3 protein: CASRDRGSYEQYV. CDR3 coding DNA: TGTGCCAGCCGGGACAGGGGTTCCTACGAGCAGTACGTC.

This clone appeared a single time. An end of the junction differs from the germline gene, which may be a read error. The J gene is TRBJ1-1, the V gene TRBV2; 7 bases map to TRBD1. CDR1 SNHLY and CDR2 FYNNEI come from the germline V gene. CDR3 length: 11 amino acids. This chain's CDR3 is CASSVDREGVF. CDR3 DNA sequence: TGTGCCAGCAGTGTCGACAGGGAAGGGGTCTTT.

This chain joins TRBV6-2 or TRBV6-3 and TRBJ1-5; D not certain. The CDR3 loop spans 16 amino acids. Germline values: CDR1 MNHEY, CDR2 SVGEGT. Trimming stripped 5 bases from V and 5 bases from J, with 19 bases between. This CDR3 reads CASSPWTPRPDQPQHF. The CDR3 DNA reads TGTGCCAGCAGTCCGTGGACGCCTCGACCCGATCAGCCCCAGCATTTT.

This rearrangement joins TRBV19 to TRBJ1-5; 8 bases map to TRBD1. Germline values: CDR1 LNHDA, CDR2 SQIVND (reference sequence). The CDR3 extends over 17 amino acids. V shed 1 base and J 4 bases; nucleotides not matched to a gene: 9. In DNA, the CDR3 is TGTGCCAGTAGTATAGGCCCCGGACAGGGCCCAAATCAGCCCCAGCATTTT. It encodes CASSIGPGQGPNQPQHF. The full variable domain, its missing parts supplied by reference TRBV19 and TRBJ1-5, is DGGITQSPKYLFRKEGQNVTLSCEQNLNHDAMYWYRQDPGQGLRLIYYSQIVNDFQKGDIAEGYSVSREKKESFPLTVTSAQKNPTAFYLCASSIGPGQGPNQPQHFGDGTRLSIL.